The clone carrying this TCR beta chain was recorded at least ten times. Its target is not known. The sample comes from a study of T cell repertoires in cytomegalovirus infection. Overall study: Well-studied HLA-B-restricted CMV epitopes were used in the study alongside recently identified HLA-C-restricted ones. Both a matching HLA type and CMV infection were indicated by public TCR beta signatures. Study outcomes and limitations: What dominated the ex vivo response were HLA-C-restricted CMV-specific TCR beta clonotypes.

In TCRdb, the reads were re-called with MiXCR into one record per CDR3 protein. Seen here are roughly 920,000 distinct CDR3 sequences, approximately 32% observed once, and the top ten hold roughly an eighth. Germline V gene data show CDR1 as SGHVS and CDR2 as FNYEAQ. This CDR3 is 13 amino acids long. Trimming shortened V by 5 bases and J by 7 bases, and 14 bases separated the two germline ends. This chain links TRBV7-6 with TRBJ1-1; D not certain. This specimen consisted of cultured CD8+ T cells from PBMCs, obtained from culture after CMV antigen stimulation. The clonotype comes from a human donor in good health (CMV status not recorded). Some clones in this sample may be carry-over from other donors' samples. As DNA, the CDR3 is TGTGCCAGCAGCGGCTACAGTTATGATGAAGCTTTCTTT. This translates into CASSGYSYDEAFF.